This T cell receptor (beta chain) was recorded in a study of read filtering for tumor transcriptome and immune sequencing. Background on the study: DNase treatment preceded whole-transcriptome library preparation. IR-seq gave about 4.05 to 11 million TCR reads per sample; RNA-seq gave 85 to 1273. Study-wide results and caveats: IR-seq and RNA-seq agreed better without single-read clonotypes.

This library used roughly 370 ng RNA and molecular barcoded adaptors spanning alpha/delta and beta/gamma chains. From the reads, TCRdb called clonotypes with MiXCR, one entry per CDR3 protein. Of tens of thousands of distinct CDR3 sequences detected, approximately 18% appear once; the ten largest clones hold around 9.9%. Regarding this clonotype: Its target is not known. The conserved closing phenylalanine or tryptophan is absent in this CDR3, likely reflecting a read error.

The germline gives CDR1 SEHNR, CDR2 FQNEAQ (reference sequence). The CDR3 is 15 residues long. Trimming shortened V by 3 bases and J by 9 bases, and 17 bases separated the two germline ends. Sequenced material: a population of CD138-negative cells sorted from bone marrow. This chain uses TRBV7-9 with TRBJ2-2; possible D gene TRBD1, 5 bases. This TCR derives from a donor at least 40 years old with multiple myeloma. Written as DNA, the CDR3 is TGTGCCAGCAGCTTTCTCCAGGGTGAACCCAGGGAGCTGTTTCTT. Its protein product is CASSFLQGEPRELFL.